The T cell receptor (beta chain) described here comes from a study of blood T cell repertoires in COVID-19. In the original analysis: From reference gene primer amplification, estimates of nucleated cell counts were derived. Assay: immunoSEQ multiplex PCR; the TCRdb copy retains only in-frame clones and omits some. V, J and clone size are those of that table, while D and trimming were read from the DNA. The sample consists of approximately 280,000 clones, 90% of them appearing once. Participants were aged about 18 to 89 years from approximately 24 US areas. Trimming stripped 3 bases from V and 1 base from J, with 9 bases between. In germline, CDR1 is LNHDA, CDR2 SQIVND (reference sequence). The CDR3 contains 15 residues.

J is TRBJ2-2 and V is TRBV19; maybe TRBD2 (6 bases). This receptor was obtained from a woman between 18 and 30 years old with acute COVID-19. What was sequenced was PBMCs or T cells enriched from blood (not recorded which). This CDR3 is CASSILGGNTGELFF. The CDR3 region has the DNA TGTGCCAGTAGTATCCTGGGGGGGAACACCGGGGAGCTGTTTTTT. The whole variable domain, remainder taken from reference TRBV19 and TRBJ2-2, is DGGITQSPKYLFRKEGQNVTLSCEQNLNHDAMYWYRQDPGQGLRLIYYSQIVNDFQKGDIAEGYSVSREKKESFPLTVTSAQKNPTAFYLCASSILGGNTGELFFGEGSRLTVL.